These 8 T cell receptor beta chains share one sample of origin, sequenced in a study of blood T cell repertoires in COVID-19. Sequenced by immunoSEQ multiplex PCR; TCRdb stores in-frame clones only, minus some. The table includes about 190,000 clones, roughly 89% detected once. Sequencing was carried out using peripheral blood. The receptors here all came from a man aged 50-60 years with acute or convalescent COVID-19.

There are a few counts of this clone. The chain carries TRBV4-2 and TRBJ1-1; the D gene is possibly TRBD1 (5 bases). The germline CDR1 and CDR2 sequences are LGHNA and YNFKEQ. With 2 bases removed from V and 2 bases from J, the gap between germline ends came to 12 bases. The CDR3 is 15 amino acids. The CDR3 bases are TGTGCCAGCAGCCAATGGGGGGGAGGAAACACTGAAGCTTTCTTT. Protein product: CASSQWGGGNTEAFF.

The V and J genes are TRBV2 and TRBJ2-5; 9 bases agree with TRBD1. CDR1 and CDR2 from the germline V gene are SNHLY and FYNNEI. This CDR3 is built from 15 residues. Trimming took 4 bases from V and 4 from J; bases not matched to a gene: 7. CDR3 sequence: CASSASTGGRETQYF. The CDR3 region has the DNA TGTGCCAGCAGTGCGTCCACAGGGGGCAGAGAGACCCAGTACTTC.

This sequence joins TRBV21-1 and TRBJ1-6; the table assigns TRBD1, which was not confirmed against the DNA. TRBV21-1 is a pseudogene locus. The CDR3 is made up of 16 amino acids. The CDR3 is CASSMLQGEDNSPLHF. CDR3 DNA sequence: TGTGCCAGCAGCATGCTACAGGGGGAGGATAATTCACCCCTCCACTTT.

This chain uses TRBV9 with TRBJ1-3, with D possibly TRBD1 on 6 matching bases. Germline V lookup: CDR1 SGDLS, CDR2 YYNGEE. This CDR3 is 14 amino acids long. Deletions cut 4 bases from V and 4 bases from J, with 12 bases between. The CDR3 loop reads CASSPNRVGNTIYF. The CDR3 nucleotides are TGTGCCAGCAGCCCCAACAGGGTCGGAAACACCATATATTTT. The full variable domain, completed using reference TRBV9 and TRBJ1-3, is DSGVTQTPKHLITATGQRVTLRCSPRSGDLSVYWYQQSLDQGLQFLIQYYNGEERAKGNILERFSAQQFPDLHSELNLSSLELGDSALYFCASSPNRVGNTIYFGEGSWLTVV.

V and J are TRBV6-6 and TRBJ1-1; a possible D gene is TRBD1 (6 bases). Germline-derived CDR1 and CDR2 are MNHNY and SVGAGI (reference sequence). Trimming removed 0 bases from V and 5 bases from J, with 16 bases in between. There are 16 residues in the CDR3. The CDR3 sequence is CASSYSKRGGGTEAFF. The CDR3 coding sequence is TGTGCCAGCAGTTACTCGAAAAGGGGAGGGGGGACTGAAGCTTTCTTT.

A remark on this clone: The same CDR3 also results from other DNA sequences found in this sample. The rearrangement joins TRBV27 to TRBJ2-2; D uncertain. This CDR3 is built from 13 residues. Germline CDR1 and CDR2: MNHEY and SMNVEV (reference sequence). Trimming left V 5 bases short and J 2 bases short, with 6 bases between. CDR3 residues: CASSLLNTGELFF. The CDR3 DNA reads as TGTGCCAGCAGTCTTCTAAACACCGGGGAGCTGTTTTTT.

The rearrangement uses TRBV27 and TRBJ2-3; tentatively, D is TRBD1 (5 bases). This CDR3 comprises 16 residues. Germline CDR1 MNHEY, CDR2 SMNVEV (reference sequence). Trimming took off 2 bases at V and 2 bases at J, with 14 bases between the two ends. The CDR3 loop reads CASSLKGREVTDTQYF. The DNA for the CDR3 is TGTGCCAGCAGTTTAAAAGGCAGGGAAGTCACAGATACGCAGTATTTT.

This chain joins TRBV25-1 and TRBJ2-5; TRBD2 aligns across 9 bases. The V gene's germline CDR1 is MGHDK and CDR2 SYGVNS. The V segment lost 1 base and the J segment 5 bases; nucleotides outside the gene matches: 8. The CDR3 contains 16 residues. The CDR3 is CASSEWGTAGGETQYF. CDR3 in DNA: TGTGCCAGCAGTGAATGGGGAACTGCGGGGGGGGAGACCCAGTACTTC.